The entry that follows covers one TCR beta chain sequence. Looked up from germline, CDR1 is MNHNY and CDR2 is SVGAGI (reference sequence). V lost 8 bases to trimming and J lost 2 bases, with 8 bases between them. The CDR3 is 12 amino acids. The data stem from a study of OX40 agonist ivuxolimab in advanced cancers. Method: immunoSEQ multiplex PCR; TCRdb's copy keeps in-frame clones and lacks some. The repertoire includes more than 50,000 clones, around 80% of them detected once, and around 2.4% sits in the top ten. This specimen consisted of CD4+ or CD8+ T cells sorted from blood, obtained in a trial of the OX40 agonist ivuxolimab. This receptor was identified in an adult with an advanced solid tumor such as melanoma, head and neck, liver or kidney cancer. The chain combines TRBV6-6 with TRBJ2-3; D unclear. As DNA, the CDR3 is TGTGCCAGCGCGGACGACACAGATACGCAGTATTTT. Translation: CASADDTDTQYF.